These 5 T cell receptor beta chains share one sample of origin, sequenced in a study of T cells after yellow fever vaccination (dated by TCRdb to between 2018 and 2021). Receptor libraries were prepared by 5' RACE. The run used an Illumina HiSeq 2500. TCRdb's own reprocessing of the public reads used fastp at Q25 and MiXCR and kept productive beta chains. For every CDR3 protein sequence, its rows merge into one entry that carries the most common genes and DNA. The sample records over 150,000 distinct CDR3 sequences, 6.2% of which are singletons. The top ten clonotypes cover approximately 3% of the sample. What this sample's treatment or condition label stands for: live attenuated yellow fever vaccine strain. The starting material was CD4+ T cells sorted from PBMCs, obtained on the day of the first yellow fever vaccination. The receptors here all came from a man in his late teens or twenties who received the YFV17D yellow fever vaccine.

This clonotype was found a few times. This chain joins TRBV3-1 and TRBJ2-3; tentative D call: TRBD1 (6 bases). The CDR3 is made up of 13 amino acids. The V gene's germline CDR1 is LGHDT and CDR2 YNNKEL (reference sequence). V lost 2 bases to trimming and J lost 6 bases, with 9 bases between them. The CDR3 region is CASSQNRDDTQYF. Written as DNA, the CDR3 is TGTGCCAGCAGCCAAAACAGGGACGATACGCAGTATTTT.

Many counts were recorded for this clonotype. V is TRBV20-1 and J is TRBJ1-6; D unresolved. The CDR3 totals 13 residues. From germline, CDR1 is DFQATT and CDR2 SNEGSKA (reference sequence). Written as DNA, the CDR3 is TGCAGCGCCCCGGGGTGGGTCAATTCACCCCTCCACTTT. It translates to CSAPGWVNSPLHF.

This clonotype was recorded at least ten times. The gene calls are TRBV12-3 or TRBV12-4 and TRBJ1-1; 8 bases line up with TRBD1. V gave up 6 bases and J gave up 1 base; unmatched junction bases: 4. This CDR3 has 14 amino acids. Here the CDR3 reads CASSAQGANTEAFF. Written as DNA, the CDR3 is TGTGCCAGCAGCGCCCAGGGGGCGAACACTGAAGCTTTCTTT.

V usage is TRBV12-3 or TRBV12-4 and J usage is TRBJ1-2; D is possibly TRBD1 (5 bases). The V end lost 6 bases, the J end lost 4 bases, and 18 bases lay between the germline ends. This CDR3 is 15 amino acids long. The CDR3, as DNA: TGTGCCAGCAGGCGCAGCCCAGGACAAGCCTATGGCTACACCTTC. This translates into CASRRSPGQAYGYTF.

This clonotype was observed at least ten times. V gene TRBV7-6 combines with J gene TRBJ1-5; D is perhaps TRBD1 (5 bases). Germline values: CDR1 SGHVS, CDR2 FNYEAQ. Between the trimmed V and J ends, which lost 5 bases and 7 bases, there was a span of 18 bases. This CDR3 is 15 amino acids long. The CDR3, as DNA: TGTGCCAGCAGCCCCGTTGGGGCGCGGGGGCAGCCCCAGCATTTT. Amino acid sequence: CASSPVGARGQPQHF.